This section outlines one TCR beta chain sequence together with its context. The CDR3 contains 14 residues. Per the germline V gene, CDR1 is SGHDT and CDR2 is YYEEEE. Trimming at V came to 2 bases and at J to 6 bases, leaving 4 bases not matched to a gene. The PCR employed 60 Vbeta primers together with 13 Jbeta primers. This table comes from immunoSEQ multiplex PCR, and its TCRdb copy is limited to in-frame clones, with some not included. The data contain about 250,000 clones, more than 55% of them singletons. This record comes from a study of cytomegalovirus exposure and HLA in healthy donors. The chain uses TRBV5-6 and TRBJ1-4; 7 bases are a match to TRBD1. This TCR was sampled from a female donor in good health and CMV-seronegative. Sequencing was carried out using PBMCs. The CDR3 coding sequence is TGTGCCAGCAGCTTACAGGGGATGCATGAAAAACTGTTTTTT. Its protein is CASSLQGMHEKLFF.